The clone carrying this TCR beta chain has ten or more counts. Antigen specificity is unknown. Germline assignment: CDR1 SGHRS and CDR2 YFSETQ. CDR3 length: 15 amino acids. Losses at the gene ends were 4 bases for V and 7 bases for J; bases not matched to a gene: 9. TCRdb analysed the 5' RACE reads with MiXCR anew, one entry per CDR3 protein. The data hold hundreds of thousands of distinct CDR3 sequences, with under 20% observed a single time. This specimen comes from a study of CD8 T cells in ankylosing spondylitis. Study-wide results and limits: There was a TCR beta motif, made of eight highly homologous variants, that appeared characteristic of ankylosing spondylitis blood. Relatively rare in peripheral blood, disease-linked clones were also CD8+.

V is TRBV5-1 and J is TRBJ2-4; 9 bases are a match to TRBD1. The receptor comes from a male donor with ankylosing spondylitis. Sequencing input: blood, either unsorted or a sorted T cell fraction (not recorded which). The CDR3 DNA reads TGCGCCAGCAGCCCCTGGGACAGGGTGGCGAACATTCAGTACTTC. The encoded protein is CASSPWDRVANIQYF.